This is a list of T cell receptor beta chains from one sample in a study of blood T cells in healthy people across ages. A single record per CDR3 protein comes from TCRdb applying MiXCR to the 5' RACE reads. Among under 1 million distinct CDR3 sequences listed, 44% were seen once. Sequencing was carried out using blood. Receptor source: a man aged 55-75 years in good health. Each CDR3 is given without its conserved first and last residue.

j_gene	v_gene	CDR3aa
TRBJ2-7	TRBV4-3	ASSQSTSISSYEQY
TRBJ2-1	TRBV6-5	ASTDLGTGGNEQF
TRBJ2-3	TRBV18	ASSPPTGGLGDTQY
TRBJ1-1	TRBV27	ASSARGTVEAF
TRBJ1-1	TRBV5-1	ASSVIGDTEAF
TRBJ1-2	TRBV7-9	ASSLETGVSNGYT
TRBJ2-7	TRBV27	ASSACVWGEQY
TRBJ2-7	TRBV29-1	SVELGAYEQY
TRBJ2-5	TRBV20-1	SGREGETQY
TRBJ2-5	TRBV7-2	ASSLAGVRETQY
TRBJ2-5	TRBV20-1	SATGIPQETQY
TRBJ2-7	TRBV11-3	ASSRDRASYEQY
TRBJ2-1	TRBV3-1	ASSPGGPRNEQF
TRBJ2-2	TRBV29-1	SGGTADTGELF
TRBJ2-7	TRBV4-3	ASSQEGTPAYEQY
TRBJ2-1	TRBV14	ASSRQATVNNEQF
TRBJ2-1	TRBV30	AWTGTSSVNEQF
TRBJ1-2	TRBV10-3	AISESVQAGRGYT